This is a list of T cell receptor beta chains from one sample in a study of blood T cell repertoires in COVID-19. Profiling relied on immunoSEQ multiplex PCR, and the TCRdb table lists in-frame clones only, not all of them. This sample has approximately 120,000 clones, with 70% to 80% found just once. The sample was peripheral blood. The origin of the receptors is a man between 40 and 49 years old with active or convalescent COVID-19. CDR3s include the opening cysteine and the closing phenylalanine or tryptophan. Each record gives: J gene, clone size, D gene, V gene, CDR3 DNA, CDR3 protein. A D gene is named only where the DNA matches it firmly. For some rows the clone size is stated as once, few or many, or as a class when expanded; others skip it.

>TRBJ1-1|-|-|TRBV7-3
TGTGCCAGCAGCTCGGACAGATTGAACACTGAAGCTTTCTTT
CASSSDRLNTEAFF
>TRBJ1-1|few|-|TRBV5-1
TGCGCCAGCAGCCATTCCGGGACAACTGAAGCTTTCTTT
CASSHSGTTEAFF
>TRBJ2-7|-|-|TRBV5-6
TGTGCCAGCAGCCCCTACCCACGGGAGCGCCACGAGCAGTACTTC
CASSPYPRERHEQYF
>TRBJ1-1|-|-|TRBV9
TGTGCCAGCAGCGCGACGACAGGCGCCAACACTGAAGCTTTCTTT
CASSATTGANTEAFF
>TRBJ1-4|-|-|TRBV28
TGTGCCAGCAAAAGGGGAAGTGAAAAACTGTTTTTT
CASKRGSEKLFF
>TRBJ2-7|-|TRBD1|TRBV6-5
TGTGCCAGCAGTTACGGGACAGGGTACTACGAGCAGTACTTC
CASSYGTGYYEQYF
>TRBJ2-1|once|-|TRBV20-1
TGCAGTGCTAGGTTGAGTGGGACATTGTTCTTC
CSARLSGTLFF
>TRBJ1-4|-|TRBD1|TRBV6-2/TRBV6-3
TGTGCCAGCAGCAGAGACAGGGGGCCATTAGAAAAACTGTTTTTT
CASSRDRGPLEKLFF
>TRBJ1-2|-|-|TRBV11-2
TGTGCCAGCAGCTTGTCCGGACAGTCTAACTATGGCTACACCTTC
CASSLSGQSNYGYTF
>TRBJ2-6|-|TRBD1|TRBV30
TGTGCCTTTACAGGGGCTGGGGCCAACGTCCTGACTTTC
CAFTGAGANVLTF
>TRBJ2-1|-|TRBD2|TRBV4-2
TGTGCCAGCAGCCAAGAAGTAGCGGGACACAATGAGCAGTTCTTC
CASSQEVAGHNEQFF
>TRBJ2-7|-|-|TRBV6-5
TGTGCCAGCAGCCTAGGTGGGTCCTACGAGCAGTACTTC
CASSLGGSYEQYF
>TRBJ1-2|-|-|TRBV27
TGTGCCAGCAGTTTCAGACAGCAATCCCCTAACTATGGCTACACCTTC
CASSFRQQSPNYGYTF
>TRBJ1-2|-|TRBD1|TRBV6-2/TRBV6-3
TGTGCCAGCAGTTCGACAGGGCGTTCTGGCTACACCTTC
CASSSTGRSGYTF
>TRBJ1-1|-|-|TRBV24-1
TGTGCCACCAGTGATTCTATAAACACTGAAGCTTTCTTT
CATSDSINTEAFF
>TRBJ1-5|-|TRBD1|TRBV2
TGTGCCAGCAGGAGGGACAGGGGTTGGGACCAGCCCCAGCATTTT
CASRRDRGWDQPQHF
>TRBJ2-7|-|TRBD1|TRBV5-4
TGTGCCAGCAGCTTGGAGGGGGCGAGGTCCTACGAGCAGTACTTC
CASSLEGARSYEQYF
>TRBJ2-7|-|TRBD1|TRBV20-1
TGCAGTGCTAGTGGGACAGGCTCCTACGAGCAGTACTTC
CSASGTGSYEQYF
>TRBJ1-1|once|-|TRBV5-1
TGCGCCAGCAGCCCTTCGGGGGGGACTGAAGCTTTCTTT
CASSPSGGTEAFF
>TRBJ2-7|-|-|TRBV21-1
TGTGCCAGCAGCAAAATAGAACCTTACTTC
CASSKIEPYF
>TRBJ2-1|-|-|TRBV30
TGTGCCTGGAGTGGCATTAGCGAGCAGTTCTTC
CAWSGISEQFF
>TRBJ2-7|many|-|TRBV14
TGTGCCAGCAGCCAAGAACTCGGACTCTACGAGCAGTACTTC
CASSQELGLYEQYF
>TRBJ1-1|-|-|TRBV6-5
TGTGCCAGCAGTTGGTTACAGGGTATGGCTTTCTTT
CASSWLQGMAFF
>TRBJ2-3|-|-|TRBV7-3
TGTGCCAGCAGCCGCGGGGACCCAAAAGGTGGAGATACGCAGTATTTT
CASSRGDPKGGDTQYF
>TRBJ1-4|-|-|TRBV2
TGTGCCAGCAGTGAGGGGCTCGATACAACTAATGAAAAACTGTTTTTT
CASSEGLDTTNEKLFF
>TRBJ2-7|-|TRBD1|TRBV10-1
TGCGCCAGTCGCCCGGGACAGGCAACCTACGAGCAGTACTTC
CASRPGQATYEQYF
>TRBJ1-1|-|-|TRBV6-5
TGTGCCAGCAGTTACTCGAATGAGGCTTTAAAAGCTTTCTTT
CASSYSNEALKAFF
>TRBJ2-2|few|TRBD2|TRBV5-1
TGCGCCAGCAGCCCTGACCCGGGACTAGCGGTCGGGGAGCTGTTTTTT
CASSPDPGLAVGELFF
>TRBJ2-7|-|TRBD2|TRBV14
TGTGCCAGCAGCCAAGGCGGGAGAGCGAACGAGCAGTACTTC
CASSQGGRANEQYF
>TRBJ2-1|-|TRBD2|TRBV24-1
TGTGCCACCCGGTCGACTAGCGGGGGCAATGAGCAGTTCTTC
CATRSTSGGNEQFF